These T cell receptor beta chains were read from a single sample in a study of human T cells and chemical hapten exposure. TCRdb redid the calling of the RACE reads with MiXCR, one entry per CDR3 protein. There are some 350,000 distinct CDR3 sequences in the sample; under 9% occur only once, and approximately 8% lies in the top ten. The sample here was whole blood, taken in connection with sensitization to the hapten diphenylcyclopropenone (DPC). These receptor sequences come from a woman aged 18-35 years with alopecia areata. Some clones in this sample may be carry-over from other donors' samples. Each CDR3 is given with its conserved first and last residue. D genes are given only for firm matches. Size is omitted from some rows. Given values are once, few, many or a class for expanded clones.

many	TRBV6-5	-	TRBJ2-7	CASSWGPTYEQYF	TGTGCCAGCAGTTGGGGCCCTACCTACGAGCAGTACTTC
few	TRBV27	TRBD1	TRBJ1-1	CASGPRDRGEAFF	TGTGCCAGCGGACCCCGGGACAGGGGGGAAGCTTTCTTT
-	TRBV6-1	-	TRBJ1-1	CASIRGVNTEAFF	TGTGCCAGCATAAGAGGAGTGAACACTGAAGCTTTCTTT
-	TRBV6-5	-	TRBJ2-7	CASLSQGPSYEQYF	TGTGCCTCATTATCGCAGGGCCCCTCCTACGAGCAGTACTTC
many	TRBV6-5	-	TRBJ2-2	CATKGQANTGELFF	TGTGCCACAAAGGGACAAGCGAACACCGGGGAGCTGTTTTTT
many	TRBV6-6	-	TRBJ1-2	CASSYGDSYGYTF	TGTGCCAGCAGTTACGGCGACAGCTATGGCTACACCTTC
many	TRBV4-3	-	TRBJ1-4	CASSQFPLELFF	TGCGCCAGCAGCCAATTCCCGTTAGAACTGTTTTTT
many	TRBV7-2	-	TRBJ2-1	CASSPGVNEQFF	TGTGCCAGCAGCCCCGGGGTCAATGAGCAGTTCTTC
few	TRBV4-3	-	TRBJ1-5	CASSQDWGQISNQPQHF	TGCGCCAGCAGCCAAGATTGGGGACAAATAAGCAATCAGCCCCAGCATTTT
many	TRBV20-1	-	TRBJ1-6	CSARTGSDAGSPLHF	TGCAGTGCTAGGACAGGTTCGGATGCCGGGTCACCCCTCCACTTT
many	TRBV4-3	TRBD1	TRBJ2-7	CASSQDRDSFYEQYF	TGCGCCAGCAGCCAAGACCGGGACAGCTTCTACGAGCAGTACTTC
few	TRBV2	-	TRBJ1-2	CASSEAVSLGLYGYTF	TGTGCCAGCAGTGAAGCTGTCAGTCTGGGCCTTTATGGCTACACCTTC
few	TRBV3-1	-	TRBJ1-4	CASSPMAGFSEKLFF	TGTGCCAGCAGCCCCATGGCAGGGTTTTCTGAAAAACTGTTTTTT